Each of the 21 T cell receptor beta chains below was sequenced from the same sample in a study of T cells in Graves' hyperthyroidism and ophthalmopathy. The TCR beta CDR3 regions underwent amplification using RNA transcripts as the source. Using the HTBI primer set, a first-round RT-PCR was run on the TCR CDR3. One entry per CDR3 protein, called by TCRdb with MiXCR from the multiplex PCR reads. The sample yields around 600,000 distinct CDR3 sequences, 14% seen once. Input material: blood. These receptors originate from a woman between 18 and 29 years old with Graves' ophthalmopathy.

V and J are TRBV12-3 or TRBV12-4 and TRBJ2-2, with D perhaps TRBD1 (5 bases). Trimming cost V 10 bases and J 3 bases, with 15 bases left between them. The CDR3 runs 14 residues. CDR3 nucleotides: TGTGCCACCGTCCGACAGTACCACACCGGGGAGCTGTTTTTT. This encodes CATVRQYHTGELFF.

The sample holds many counts of this clonotype. V usage is TRBV20-1 and J usage is TRBJ2-7; weak D call: TRBD2 (5 bases). In germline, CDR1 is DFQATT, CDR2 SNEGSKA (reference sequence). V was shortened by 0 bases and J by 1 base, with 16 bases between the two germline ends. The CDR3 sequence is 16 residues long. The CDR3 protein is CSARESILDKSYEQYF. DNA of the CDR3: TGCAGTGCTAGAGAATCGATACTAGACAAGTCCTACGAGCAGTACTTC.

This clonotype was counted only a few times. The chain carries TRBV6-5 and TRBJ2-7; no clear D gene. Germline-derived CDR1 and CDR2 are MNHEY and SVGAGI. There are 14 residues in the CDR3. The V end was cut by 3 bases, the J end by 7 bases, with 16 bases between. This CDR3 is CASSYVRSLGEQYF. Here the CDR3 DNA reads TGTGCCAGCAGTTATGTTCGGAGCTTGGGAGAGCAGTACTTC.

At least ten counts were recorded for this clonotype. V and J are TRBV7-2 and TRBJ2-3, with D possibly TRBD2 on 7 matching bases. From germline, CDR1 is SGHTA and CDR2 FQGNSA. The CDR3 runs 16 residues. Deletions cut 6 bases from V and 2 bases from J, with 18 bases between. CDR3: CASRSIGGLTTDTQYF. The CDR3 nucleotides read TGTGCCAGCAGATCTATAGGGGGACTAACCACAGATACGCAGTATTTT. The full variable domain, its missing parts supplied by reference TRBV7-2 and TRBJ2-3, is GAGVSQSPSNKVTEKGKDVELRCDPISGHTALYWYRQSLGQGLEFLIYFQGNSAPDKSGLPSDRFSAERTGGSVSTLTIQRTQQEDSAVYLCASRSIGGLTTDTQYFGPGTRLTVL.

This clonotype was detected a few times. The chain uses TRBV13 and TRBJ2-1; 7 bases align to TRBD2. The CDR3 runs 16 residues. J gave up 3 bases and V 10 bases, and 15 bases lay outside the gene matches. Per the germline V gene, CDR1 is PRHDT and CDR2 is FYEKMQ (reference sequence). For the CDR3, the DNA is TGTGCCACTCGCCTACCGGGGGGTGAGTACTACAATGAGCAGTTCTTC. Encoded protein: CATRLPGGEYYNEQFF.

At least ten counts were recorded for this clonotype. The chain has TRBV28 and TRBJ1-5; 7 nucleotides align to TRBD1. The CDR3 consists of 15 residues. From germline, CDR1 is MDHEN and CDR2 SYDVKM. The junction had 7 bases not matched to a gene; V was cut back by 1 base and J by 7 bases. This CDR3 reads CASSLYEGAWQPQHF. The DNA for the CDR3 is TGTGCCAGCAGTTTATACGAGGGGGCCTGGCAGCCCCAGCATTTT.

The chain carries TRBV9 and TRBJ1-4; D may be TRBD1 (5 bases). V lost 4 bases, J lost 5 bases, and 12 bases lay in between. Germline values: CDR1 SGDLS, CDR2 YYNGEE. The CDR3 has 14 residues. Here the CDR3 DNA reads TGTGCCAGCAGCCCAATCGGGGGAAATGAAAAACTGTTTTTT. It specifies CASSPIGGNEKLFF. The full variable domain, rest sourced from reference TRBV9 and TRBJ1-4, is DSGVTQTPKHLITATGQRVTLRCSPRSGDLSVYWYQQSLDQGLQFLIQYYNGEERAKGNILERFSAQQFPDLHSELNLSSLELGDSALYFCASSPIGGNEKLFFGSGTQLSVL.

This clonotype was detected many times. The CDR3 spells CSARSAYEQYF. CDR3 coding DNA: TGCAGTGCTAGATCAGCCTACGAGCAGTACTTC. The J gene is TRBJ2-7, the V gene TRBV20-1; D uncertain. Trimming pared 2 bases from V and 2 bases from J, leaving 4 bases between. Germline values: CDR1 DFQATT, CDR2 SNEGSKA (reference sequence). The CDR3 is 11 residues long.

This clonotype was found many times. V is TRBV7-9 and J is TRBJ2-7, with 8 bases matching TRBD2. Per the germline V gene, CDR1 is SEHNR and CDR2 is FQNEAQ (reference sequence). This CDR3 contains 15 residues. J gave up 3 bases and V 2 bases, and 6 bases lay outside the gene matches. This CDR3 is CASSLLAGGDYEQYF. Here the CDR3 DNA reads TGTGCCAGCAGCTTATTGGCGGGAGGTGACTACGAGCAGTACTTC.

This clonotype was observed at least ten times. The chain combines TRBV2 with TRBJ2-2; 7 bases map to TRBD2. This CDR3 is 14 amino acids long. The junction had 4 bases not matched to a gene; V was cut back by 8 bases and J by 1 base. CDR1 and CDR2 (germline): SNHLY, FYNNEI. CDR3 nucleotides: TGTGCCAGCCTAGCGGACTGGAACACCGGGGAGCTGTTTTTT. Its protein product is CASLADWNTGELFF.

This clonotype was recorded a few times. V gene TRBV29-1 combines with J gene TRBJ1-1, with a possible D match to TRBD1 (6 bases). The ends were cut back, 7 bases at V and 4 bases at J, with 16 bases in the middle. The CDR3 covers 13 residues. Germline V CDR1 and CDR2: SQVTM, ANQGSEA. Here the CDR3 reads CSAWLGGPTEAFF. CDR3 sequence (DNA): TGCAGCGCTTGGCTTGGGGGGCCCACTGAAGCTTTCTTT.

J is TRBJ1-3 and V is TRBV4-1; the D gene is possibly TRBD1 (5 bases). V gave up 4 bases and J gave up 0 bases, with 16 bases separating them. This CDR3 has 17 residues. CDR1 is MGHRA and CDR2 is YSYEKL in the germline V gene. The CDR3 region is CASSRVVGGGSGNTIYF. The CDR3 nucleotides are TGCGCCAGCAGCCGGGTCGTTGGGGGGGGCTCTGGAAACACCATATATTTT.

This clonotype was found a few times. This chain connects TRBV28 to TRBJ1-3; the match to TRBD1 covers 7 bases. This CDR3 has 20 amino acids. Germline lookup yields CDR1 MDHEN and CDR2 SYDVKM. The V segment lost 5 bases and the J segment 0 bases; nucleotides outside the gene matches: 19. CDR3 DNA sequence: TGTGCCAGCAGTCACCGGACAGGCATTAAGAAAGCATACTCTGGAAACACCATATATTTT. Its protein product is CASSHRTGIKKAYSGNTIYF.

This clonotype has a count of ten or more. V gene TRBV6-1 combines with J gene TRBJ2-7; TRBD2 agrees at 11 bases. V was clipped by 5 bases and J by 5 bases; unmatched bases: 8. In germline, CDR1 is MNHNS, CDR2 SASEGT. The length of the CDR3 is 15 residues. CDR3 region: CASSSTSGIGDEQYF. In DNA form, the CDR3 reads TGTGCCAGCAGTTCGACTAGCGGGATAGGCGACGAGCAGTACTTC.

The V and J genes are TRBV4-3 and TRBJ1-5, with 7 bases identical to TRBD1. The germline gives CDR1 LGHNA, CDR2 YSLEER. CDR3 size: 15 residues. Trimming at V came to 0 bases and at J to 6 bases, leaving 5 bases not matched to a gene. The CDR3 sequence: CASSQDLTGPQPQHF. The DNA of the CDR3 is TGCGCCAGCAGCCAAGATCTGACAGGGCCTCAGCCCCAGCATTTT.

The chain uses TRBV10-3 and TRBJ1-2; the match to TRBD1 covers 7 bases. The CDR3 totals 15 residues. V shed 2 bases and J 7 bases; nucleotides not matched to a gene: 10. Germline V gene lookup returns CDR1 ENHRY and CDR2 SYGVKD. CDR3 nucleotide sequence: TGTGCCATCAGTGAGGAGACAGGGCCTAGGGGTGGCTACACCTTC. Its translation: CAISEETGPRGGYTF.

This clonotype was counted ten times or more. The chain uses TRBV27 and TRBJ2-1; D not resolved. In germline, CDR1 is MNHEY, CDR2 SMNVEV (reference sequence). V shed 3 bases and J shed 6 bases, with 9 bases lying between them. There are 13 residues in the CDR3. CDR3 protein: CASSFIGSNEQFF. In nucleotides, the CDR3 is TGTGCCAGCAGTTTTATAGGGTCCAATGAGCAGTTCTTC.

This clonotype was detected many times. One junction end disagrees with the germline gene, perhaps due to a read error. The chain couples TRBV18 to TRBJ1-2; TRBD1 matches at 8 bases. The CDR3 has 15 residues. CDR1 and CDR2 from the germline V gene are KGHSH and LQKENI. CDR3 bases: TGCGCCAGCAGCCCCGGGACAGGTTTTAACTATGGCTACACCTTC. Residues: CASSPGTGFNYGYTF.

This clonotype has only a few counts. V and J are TRBV27 and TRBJ1-2; TRBD1 aligns across 7 bases. From germline, CDR1 is MNHEY and CDR2 SMNVEV (reference sequence). There are 15 residues in the CDR3. Trimming cost V 7 bases and J 7 bases; bases outside gene matches: 15. In DNA form, the CDR3 reads TGTGCCAGCAACCCGAACAGGGGCACCAGCGGTGGCTACACCTTC. Protein product: CASNPNRGTSGGYTF.

This clonotype has ten or more counts. The chain is built from TRBV12-3 or TRBV12-4 and TRBJ2-5, with TRBD1 matching 7 bases. V lost 5 bases to trimming and J lost 1 base; unmatched junction nucleotides: 7. This CDR3 has 15 residues. CDR3 in amino acids: CASSIPGTVQETQYF. CDR3 nucleotide sequence: TGTGCCAGCAGTATACCCGGGACAGTCCAAGAGACCCAGTACTTC.

This clonotype was picked up many times. This chain connects TRBV6-1 to TRBJ2-3; TRBD1 matches at 7 bases. Germline-derived CDR1 and CDR2 are MNHNS and SASEGT. This CDR3 has 15 residues. Losses at the gene ends were 2 bases for V and 4 bases for J; bases not matched to a gene: 6. In DNA, the CDR3 is TGTGCCAGCAGTGAATGGGACAGCGGACCAGATACGCAGTATTTT. It specifies CASSEWDSGPDTQYF.